The rows below give T cell receptor beta chains drawn from one sample of a study of CD8+ T cells in alopecia areata. Profiled with immunoSEQ multiplex PCR; TCRdb holds only in-frame clones, not every one. The sample has 9,000 to 13,000 clones, roughly three fifths seen once. This material consisted of skin, taken at week 0. Receptor source: a human donor with alopecia areata. The conserved cysteine and the conserved F or W are not part of the CDR3 here. The order of the fields is J gene, D gene, V gene, CDR3 protein. The D gene is left open where the match is weak.

j_gene: TRBJ2-1; d_gene: TRBD2; v_gene: TRBV2; CDR3aa: ASKKLAGGPNEQF
j_gene: TRBJ1-5; d_gene: .; v_gene: TRBV27; CDR3aa: AGRNQPQH
j_gene: TRBJ2-1; d_gene: TRBD2; v_gene: TRBV7-3; CDR3aa: ASSLNPSGGKGEQF
j_gene: TRBJ1-4; d_gene: TRBD1; v_gene: TRBV11-3; CDR3aa: ASSQGQGARKLF
j_gene: TRBJ1-2; d_gene: .; v_gene: TRBV6-1; CDR3aa: ASSEASSRGGYGYT
j_gene: TRBJ2-7; d_gene: .; v_gene: TRBV27; CDR3aa: ASSLGQGSRKLYEQY
j_gene: TRBJ1-2; d_gene: .; v_gene: TRBV20-1; CDR3aa: SAPWISDYT
j_gene: TRBJ2-7; d_gene: TRBD1; v_gene: TRBV10-2; CDR3aa: ASSDGRGHEQY
j_gene: TRBJ1-2; d_gene: .; v_gene: TRBV6-5; CDR3aa: ASRNRDPIYGYT
j_gene: TRBJ1-5; d_gene: TRBD1; v_gene: TRBV30; CDR3aa: AWSVTGGGGSQH